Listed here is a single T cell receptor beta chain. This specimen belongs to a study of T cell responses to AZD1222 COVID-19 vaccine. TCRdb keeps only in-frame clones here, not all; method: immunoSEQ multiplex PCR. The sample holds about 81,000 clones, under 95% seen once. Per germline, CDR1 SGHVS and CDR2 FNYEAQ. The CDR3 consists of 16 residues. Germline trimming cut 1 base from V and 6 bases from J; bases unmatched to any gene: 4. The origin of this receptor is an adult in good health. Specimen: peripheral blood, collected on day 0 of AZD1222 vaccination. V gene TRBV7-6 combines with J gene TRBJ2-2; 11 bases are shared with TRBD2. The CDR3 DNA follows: TGTGCCAGCAGCTTAGGACGACTAGCGGGGCCCGGGGAGCTGTTTTTT. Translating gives CASSLGRLAGPGELFF. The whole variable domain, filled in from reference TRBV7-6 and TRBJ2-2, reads GAGVSQSPRYKVTKRGQDVALRCDPISGHVSLYWYRQALGQGPEFLTYFNYEAQQDKSGLPNDRFSAERPEGSISTLTIQRTEQRDSAMYRCASSLGRLAGPGELFFGEGSRLTVL.